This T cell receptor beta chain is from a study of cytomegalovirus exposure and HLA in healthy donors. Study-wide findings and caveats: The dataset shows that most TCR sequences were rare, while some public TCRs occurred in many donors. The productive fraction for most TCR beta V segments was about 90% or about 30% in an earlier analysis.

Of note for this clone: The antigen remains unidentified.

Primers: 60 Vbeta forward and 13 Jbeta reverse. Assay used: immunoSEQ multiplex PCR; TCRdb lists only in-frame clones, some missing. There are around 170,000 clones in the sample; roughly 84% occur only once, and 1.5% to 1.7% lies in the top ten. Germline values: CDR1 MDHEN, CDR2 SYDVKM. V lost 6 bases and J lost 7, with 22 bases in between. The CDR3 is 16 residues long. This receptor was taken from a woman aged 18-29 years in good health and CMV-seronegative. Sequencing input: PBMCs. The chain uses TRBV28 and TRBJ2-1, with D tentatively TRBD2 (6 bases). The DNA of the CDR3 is TGTGCCAGCAGCCCTGGGCCGATACTTCGGGGGAATGAGCAGTTCTTC. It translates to CASSPGPILRGNEQFF. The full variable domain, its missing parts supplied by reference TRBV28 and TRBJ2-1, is DVKVTQSSRYLVKRTGEKVFLECVQDMDHENMFWYRQDPGLGLRLIYFSYDVKMKEKGDIPEGYSVSREKKERFSLILESASTNQTSMYLCASSPGPILRGNEQFFGPGTRLTVL.